Shown below are 25 T cell receptor beta chains from a single sample sequenced in a study of blood T cells in healthy people across ages. Primed by a sample-barcoded 5' primer and a J-beta primer mix, a second PCR proceeded for about 6 to 12 cycles. One entry per CDR3 protein results from TCRdb running MiXCR on the 5' RACE reads. The sample has fewer than 900,000 distinct CDR3 sequences, 30% to 45% seen once; the top ten hold 10% to 15%. Source material: blood. All receptors come from a man aged 18-30 years in good health.

This clonotype appeared a few times. This rearrangement joins TRBV7-3 to TRBJ2-3; 10 nucleotides match TRBD2. Germline lookup yields CDR1 SGHTA and CDR2 FQGTGA. CDR3 length: 17 residues. V shed 3 bases, J shed 4 bases, and the junction held 10 bases outside the gene matches. CDR3 sequence: CASSFSISGGQADTQYF. Here the CDR3 DNA reads TGTGCCAGCAGCTTTAGTATTAGCGGGGGGCAAGCAGATACGCAGTATTTT.

The V and J genes are TRBV29-1 and TRBJ1-1, with no clear D. CDR1 is SQVTM, CDR2 ANQGSEA, per germline. This CDR3 has 13 residues. V was shortened by 6 bases and J by 1 base, with 12 bases between the two germline ends. As DNA, the CDR3 is TGCAGCGTACCACAGTCCGGGAACACTGAAGCTTTCTTT. It yields the protein CSVPQSGNTEAFF.

Note on this clonotype: An end of the junction does not agree with germline; a read error may underlie this. This rearrangement joins TRBV10-3 to TRBJ2-3; 7 positions match TRBD2. This CDR3 has 15 amino acids. The germline V gene has CDR1 ENHRY and CDR2 SYGVKD. CDR3 sequence reads: CATSEASGGTDTQYF. The CDR3 DNA reads TGTGCCACCAGTGAGGCAAGCGGGGGCACAGATACGCAGTATTTT.

The genes are TRBV6-2 or TRBV6-3 and TRBJ2-1; TRBD2 matches 12 bases. The J segment lost 8 bases and the V segment lost 6 bases, leaving 5 bases of the junction unmatched. CDR3 length equals 14 residues. Germline-derived CDR1 and CDR2 are MNHEY and SVGEGT. CDR3 bases: TGTGCCAGCAGCTCGACTAGCGGGGGCTATGAGCAGTTCTTC. It encodes CASSSTSGGYEQFF.

The rearrangement uses TRBV6-5 and TRBJ1-1, with unresolved D. This CDR3 has 11 amino acids. Germline values: CDR1 MNHEY, CDR2 SVGAGI. V lost 6 bases to trimming and J lost 11 bases, with 13 bases between them. The CDR3 DNA reads TGTGCCAGCAGGTGGGGTAATGAGGCTTTCTTT. Encoded protein: CASRWGNEAFF.

This clonotype was seen only once. A single base separates this from a much larger clone, so it may be a read error. This chain connects TRBV20-1 to TRBJ2-3; unclear D gene. Between the trimmed V and J ends, which lost 0 bases and 2 bases, there was a span of 15 bases. This CDR3 has 16 amino acids. CDR1 is DFQATT, CDR2 SNEGSKA, per germline (reference sequence). CDR3: CSARDPSDWNTDTQYF. Written as DNA, the CDR3 is TGCAGTGCTAGAGATCCCAGTGACTGGAACACAGATACGCAGTATTTT.

This clonotype was observed a few times. The chain is built from TRBV27 and TRBJ2-2, with 10 bases matching TRBD1. Germline assignment: CDR1 MNHEY and CDR2 SMNVEV (reference sequence). The CDR3 sequence is 14 residues long. The junction had 7 bases not matched to a gene; V was cut back by 11 bases and J by 4 bases. CDR3 DNA: TGTGCCTCCCGGGACAGGGGCCTCACCGGGGAGCTGTTTTTT. Protein: CASRDRGLTGELFF.

This clonotype was detected many times. The chain has TRBV29-1 and TRBJ2-3, with 13 bases aligning to TRBD2. With 6 bases clipped from V and 3 bases from J, the junction kept 9 bases outside the gene matches. The length of the CDR3 is 16 residues. Germline V lookup: CDR1 SQVTM, CDR2 ANQGSEA. CDR3 coding DNA: TGCAGCGTCGATGGACTAGCGGGGGCGGGAACAGATACGCAGTATTTT. Encoded protein: CSVDGLAGAGTDTQYF.

This rearrangement joins TRBV7-9 to TRBJ1-4, with unresolved D. The V end was cut by 1 base, the J end by 7 bases, with 13 bases between. Looked up from germline, CDR1 is SEHNR and CDR2 is FQNEAQ (reference sequence). The CDR3 has 15 amino acids. CDR3 sequence: CASSLDVGVIEKLFF. The DNA of the CDR3 is TGTGCCAGCAGCTTAGACGTAGGAGTAATTGAAAAACTGTTTTTT.

Of note for this clonotype: The junction differs from germline at one of its ends, possibly a read error. The gene calls are TRBV4-3 and TRBJ2-1; D is possibly TRBD2 (6 bases). The J call may be in error: the DNA end matches TRBJ2-7 better. Germline CDR1 LGHNA, CDR2 YSLEER. This CDR3 has 15 residues. The CDR3 DNA reads TGCACCAGCAGCCAAGAGCGGGTACCCTACAATGAGCAGTACTTC. Its translation is CTSSQERVPYNEQYF.

The chain has TRBV4-3 and TRBJ1-1; D is possibly TRBD1 (6 bases). The CDR3 covers 15 residues. Germline V gives CDR1 LGHNA, CDR2 YSLEER. Trimming removed 0 bases at V and 7 bases at J, with 15 bases between. The CDR3 loop reads CASSQDSGQSGEAFF. CDR3 nucleotides: TGCGCCAGCAGCCAAGATAGCGGACAGAGCGGTGAAGCTTTCTTT.

The genes are TRBV7-9 and TRBJ2-7; no firm D call. The germline V gene has CDR1 SEHNR and CDR2 FQNEAQ (reference sequence). The V end was cut by 6 bases, the J end by 1 base, with 7 bases between. This CDR3 has 12 amino acids. CDR3 in amino acids: CASRENSYEQYF. The CDR3, as DNA: TGTGCCAGCAGGGAAAATTCCTACGAGCAGTACTTC.

To note about this clonotype: Since a much larger clone is just one base distant, this may be a read error. The rearrangement joins TRBV5-6 to TRBJ2-3; 11 bases agree with TRBD2. The CDR3 contains 17 residues. Germline CDR1 reads SGHDT; CDR2 reads YYEEEE. CDR3 DNA sequence: TGTGCCAGCAGCTTGGAACTAGCGGGGGCATTCACAGGTACGCAGTATTTT. It specifies CASSLELAGAFTGTQYF.

This clonotype has only a few counts. The rearrangement links TRBV5-1 to TRBJ2-1; D gene unclear. In germline, CDR1 is SGHRS, CDR2 YFSETQ. The V end lost 0 bases, the J end lost 6 bases, and 13 bases lay between the germline ends. This CDR3 is built from 15 residues. CDR3 loop: CASSLVFEPINEQFF. In nucleotides, the CDR3 is TGCGCCAGCAGCTTGGTTTTTGAGCCGATCAATGAGCAGTTCTTC.

This clonotype has only a few counts. The chain recombines TRBV10-3 with TRBJ2-5; possibly TRBD1 for D (5 bases). The CDR3 sequence is 14 residues long. In germline, CDR1 is ENHRY, CDR2 SYGVKD. V gave up 3 bases and J gave up 3 bases, with 11 bases separating them. CDR3 in amino acids: CAISDPGQKETQYF. CDR3 DNA: TGTGCCATCAGTGACCCCGGACAAAAAGAGACCCAGTACTTC.

This clonotype was counted only a few times. The rearrangement links TRBV20-1 to TRBJ1-2; weak D call: TRBD1 (6 bases). Per the germline V gene, CDR1 is DFQATT and CDR2 is SNEGSKA (reference sequence). This CDR3 is 12 amino acids long. With 3 bases removed from V and 7 bases from J, the gap between germline ends came to 12 bases. The DNA for the CDR3 is TGCAGTGCTAGCAGGCGGGGGCTTGGCTACACCTTC. It codes for CSASRRGLGYTF.

On this clonotype: The junction does not match germline at one end; this may be a read error. This sequence joins TRBV4-3 and TRBJ2-7; 8 bases are shared with TRBD1. Germline CDR1 and CDR2: LGHNA and YSLEER. The CDR3 runs 16 residues. The CDR3 DNA sequence: TGCGCCGGCAGCCAAGGGCAGGGGGCCAGGTCCTACGAGCAGTACTTC. Amino acids: CAGSQGQGARSYEQYF.

In this sample, this clonotype turned up many times. V and J are TRBV20-1 and TRBJ2-3; a possible D gene is TRBD1 (5 bases). Deletions cut 2 bases from V and 0 bases from J, with 12 bases between. CDR1 and CDR2 (germline): DFQATT, SNEGSKA (reference sequence). The CDR3 covers 15 residues. The CDR3 here is CSARRPGKSTDTQYF. In nucleotides, the CDR3 is TGCAGTGCTAGACGGCCAGGGAAAAGCACAGATACGCAGTATTTT.

Ten or more counts support this clonotype. The V gene is TRBV10-3, the J gene TRBJ2-5, with D uncertain. Trimming took off 4 bases at V and 4 bases at J, with 10 bases between the two ends. Per germline, CDR1 ENHRY and CDR2 SYGVKD. CDR3 length equals 13 residues. CDR3 sequence reads: CAISGLRAETQYF. Here the CDR3 DNA reads TGTGCCATCAGTGGCCTAAGAGCAGAGACCCAGTACTTC.

The chain links TRBV4-3 to TRBJ1-1, with D perhaps matching TRBD1 (5 bases). V was clipped by 1 base and J by 11 bases, with 20 bases between them. The CDR3 has 15 amino acids. Germline V gene sequence: CDR1 LGHNA, CDR2 YSLEER. In DNA form, the CDR3 reads TGCGCCAGCAGCCAAGCACAGGTGTCCATGTTTGAGGCTTTCTTT. Translated: CASSQAQVSMFEAFF.

J is TRBJ1-4 and V is TRBV4-1; D unclear. V was cut by 4 bases and J by 8 bases, with 14 bases left in between. Germline values: CDR1 MGHRA, CDR2 YSYEKL. The CDR3 is made up of 14 amino acids. The CDR3 sequence: CASSPHGREEKLFF. The CDR3 coding sequence is TGCGCCAGCAGCCCGCACGGCCGGGAAGAAAAACTGTTTTTT.

The rearrangement uses TRBV5-1 and TRBJ2-3; D is perhaps TRBD2 (6 bases). Germline values: CDR1 SGHRS, CDR2 YFSETQ. CDR3 length equals 16 residues. V gave up 1 base and J gave up 1 base, with 13 bases separating them. CDR3 residues: CASSLNAGKGTDTQYF. In DNA, the CDR3 is TGCGCCAGCAGCTTGAACGCGGGGAAGGGCACAGATACGCAGTATTTT.

This clonotype was seen a handful of times. The chain has TRBV4-2 and TRBJ2-6; D is undetermined. Germline assignment: CDR1 LGHNA and CDR2 YNFKEQ. Trimming took off 1 base at V and 0 bases at J, with 7 bases between the two ends. The CDR3 has 16 residues. The CDR3 spells CASSQVRRSGANVLTF. The CDR3 DNA reads TGTGCCAGCAGCCAAGTTAGACGCTCTGGGGCCAACGTCCTGACTTTC.

This clonotype has ten or more counts. V gene TRBV6-5 combines with J gene TRBJ1-2; D remains unclear. The CDR3 contains 16 residues. Germline assignment: CDR1 MNHEY and CDR2 SVGAGI. Trimming shortened V by 0 bases and J by 2 bases, and 13 bases separated the two germline ends. For the CDR3, the DNA is TGTGCCAGCAGTTACTCCGTTGGCGAGGCAAACTATGGCTACACCTTC. It is translated as CASSYSVGEANYGYTF.

Points on this clonotype: Since a much larger clone is just one base distant, this may be a read error. The chain recombines TRBV10-3 with TRBJ2-5, with 11 nucleotides matching TRBD2. This CDR3 has 14 residues. V was pared by 6 bases and J by 11 bases, with 11 bases of the junction left unmatched. Per the germline V gene, CDR1 is ENHRY and CDR2 is SYGVKD. In nucleotides, the CDR3 is TGTGCCATCAGGGCTAGCGGGGGGAACAATGAGCAGTACTTC. It codes for CAIRASGGNNEQYF.